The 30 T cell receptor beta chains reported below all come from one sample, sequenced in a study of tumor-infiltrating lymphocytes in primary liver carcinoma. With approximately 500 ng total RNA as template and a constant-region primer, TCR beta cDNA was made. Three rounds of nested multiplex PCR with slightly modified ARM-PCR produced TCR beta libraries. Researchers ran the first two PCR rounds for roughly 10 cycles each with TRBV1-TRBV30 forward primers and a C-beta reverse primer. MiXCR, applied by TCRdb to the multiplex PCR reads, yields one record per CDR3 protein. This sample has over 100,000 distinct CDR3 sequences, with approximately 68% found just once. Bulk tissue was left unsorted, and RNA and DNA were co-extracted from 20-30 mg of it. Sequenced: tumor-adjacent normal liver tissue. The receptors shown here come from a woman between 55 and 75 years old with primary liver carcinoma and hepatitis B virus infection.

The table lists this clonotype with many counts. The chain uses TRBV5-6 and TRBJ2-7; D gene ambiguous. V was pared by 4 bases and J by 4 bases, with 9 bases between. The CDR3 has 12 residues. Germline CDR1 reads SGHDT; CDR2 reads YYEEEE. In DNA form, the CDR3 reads TGTGCCAGCAGCCCCCTTGGGTACGAGCAGTACTTC. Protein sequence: CASSPLGYEQYF.

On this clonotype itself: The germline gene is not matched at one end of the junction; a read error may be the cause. DNA of the CDR3: TGTGCTACTGCCGTCGACAGGGGGTACGAGCAGTGCTTC. It is translated as CATAVDRGYEQCF. The J gene is TRBJ2-7, the V gene TRBV12-5; 9 bases match TRBD1. This CDR3 contains 13 residues. Germline lookup yields CDR1 LGHNT and CDR2 FRNRAP. The full variable domain, rest sourced from reference TRBV12-5 and TRBJ2-7, is DARVTQTPRHKVTEMGQEVTMRCQPILGHNTVFWYRQTMMQGLELLAYFRNRAPLDDSGMPKDRFSAEMPDATLATLKIQPSEPRDSAVYFCATAVDRGYEQCFGPGTRLTVT.

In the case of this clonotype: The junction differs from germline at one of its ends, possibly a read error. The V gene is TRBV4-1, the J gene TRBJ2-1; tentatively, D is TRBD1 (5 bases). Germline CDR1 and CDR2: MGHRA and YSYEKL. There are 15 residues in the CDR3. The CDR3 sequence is CASIQEQGAGYEQFF. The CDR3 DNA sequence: TGCGCCAGCATCCAAGAGCAGGGTGCTGGCTATGAGCAGTTCTTC.

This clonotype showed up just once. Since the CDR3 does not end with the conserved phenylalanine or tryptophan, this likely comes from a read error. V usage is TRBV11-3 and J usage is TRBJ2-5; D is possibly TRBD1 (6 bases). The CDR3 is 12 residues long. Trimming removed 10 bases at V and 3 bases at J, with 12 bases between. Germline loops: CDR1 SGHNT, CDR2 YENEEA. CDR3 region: CAIGQGKETQYL. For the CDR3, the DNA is TGTGCCATTGGGCAGGGGAAAGAGACCCAGTACCTT.

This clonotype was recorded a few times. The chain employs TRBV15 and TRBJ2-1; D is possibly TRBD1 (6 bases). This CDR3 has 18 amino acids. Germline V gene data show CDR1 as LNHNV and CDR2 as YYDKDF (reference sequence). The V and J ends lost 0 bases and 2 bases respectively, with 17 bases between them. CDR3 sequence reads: CATSRDAGTIHPYNEQFF. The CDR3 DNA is TGTGCCACCAGCAGAGACGCCGGGACAATTCACCCCTACAATGAGCAGTTCTTC.

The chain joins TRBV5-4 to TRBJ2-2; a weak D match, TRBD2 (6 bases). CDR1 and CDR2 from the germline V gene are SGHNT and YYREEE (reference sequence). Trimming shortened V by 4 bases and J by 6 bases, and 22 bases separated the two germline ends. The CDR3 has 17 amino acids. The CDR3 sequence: CASSLSQRAFIAGELFF. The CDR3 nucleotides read TGTGCCAGCAGCCTGAGCCAGCGGGCGTTTATCGCCGGGGAGCTGTTTTTT.

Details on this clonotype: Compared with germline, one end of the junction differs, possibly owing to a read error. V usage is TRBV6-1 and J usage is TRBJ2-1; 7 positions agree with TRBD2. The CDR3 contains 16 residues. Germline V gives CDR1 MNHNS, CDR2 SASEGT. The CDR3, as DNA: TGCGCCAGCGGAACCCTCGGGGGGTCGGTGGACAATGAGCAGTTCTTC. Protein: CASGTLGGSVDNEQFF.

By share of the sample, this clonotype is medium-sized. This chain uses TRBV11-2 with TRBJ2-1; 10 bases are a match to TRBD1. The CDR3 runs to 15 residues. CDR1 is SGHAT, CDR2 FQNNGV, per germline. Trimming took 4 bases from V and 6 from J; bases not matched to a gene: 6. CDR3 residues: CASSSTRDRGNEQFF. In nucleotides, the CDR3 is TGTGCCAGCAGCTCAACCAGGGACAGGGGCAATGAGCAGTTCTTC. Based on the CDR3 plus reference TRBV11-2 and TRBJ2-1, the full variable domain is EAGVAQSPRYKIIEKRQSVAFWCNPISGHATLYWYQQILGQGPKLLIQFQNNGVVDDSQLPKDRFSAERLKGVDSTLKIQPAKLEDSAVYLCASSSTRDRGNEQFFGPGTRLTVL.

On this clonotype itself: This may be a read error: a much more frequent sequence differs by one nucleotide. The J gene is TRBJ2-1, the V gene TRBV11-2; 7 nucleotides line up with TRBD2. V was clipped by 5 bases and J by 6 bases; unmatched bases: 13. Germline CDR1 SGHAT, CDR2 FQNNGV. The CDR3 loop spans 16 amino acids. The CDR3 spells CASSIGGGERFNEQFF. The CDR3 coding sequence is TGTGCCAGCAGCATTGGGGGAGGGGAGCGCTTCAATGAGCAGTTCTTC.

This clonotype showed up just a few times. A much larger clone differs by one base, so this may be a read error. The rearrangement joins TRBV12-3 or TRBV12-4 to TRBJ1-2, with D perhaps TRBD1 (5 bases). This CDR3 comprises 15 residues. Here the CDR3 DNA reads TGTGCCAGCAGTTTAGTGGGGCGTTCAGGCTATGGCCACACCTTC. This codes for CASSLVGRSGYGHTF.

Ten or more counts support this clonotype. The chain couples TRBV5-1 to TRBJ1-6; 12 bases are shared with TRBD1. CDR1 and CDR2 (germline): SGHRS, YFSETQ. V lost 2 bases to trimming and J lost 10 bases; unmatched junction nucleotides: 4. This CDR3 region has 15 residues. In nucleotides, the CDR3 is TGCGCCAGCAGCTTTGGGACAGGGGGCGAGTCACCCCTCCACTTT. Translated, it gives CASSFGTGGESPLHF.

The CDR3 loop reads CASSIAGTGYEQYF. In nucleotides, the CDR3 is TGTGCCAGCAGTATAGCCGGGACAGGCTACGAGCAGTACTTC. The chain is built from TRBV2 and TRBJ2-7, with 8 positions matching TRBD1. The CDR3 loop spans 14 amino acids. The germline gives CDR1 SNHLY, CDR2 FYNNEI. The junction had 6 bases not matched to a gene; V was cut back by 5 bases and J by 3 bases.

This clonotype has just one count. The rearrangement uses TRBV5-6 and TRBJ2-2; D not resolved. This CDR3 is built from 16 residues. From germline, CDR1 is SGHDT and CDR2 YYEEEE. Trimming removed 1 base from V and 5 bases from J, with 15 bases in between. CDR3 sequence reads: CASSLNPDSLTGELFF. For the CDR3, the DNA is TGTGCCAGCAGCTTGAATCCGGATAGCCTGACCGGGGAGCTGTTTTTT.

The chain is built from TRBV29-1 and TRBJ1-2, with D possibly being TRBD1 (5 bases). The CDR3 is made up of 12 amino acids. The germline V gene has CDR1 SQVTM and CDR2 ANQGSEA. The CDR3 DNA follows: TGCGGCCTCGGGGCGGGGGGCTATGGCTACACCTTC. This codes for CGLGAGGYGYTF. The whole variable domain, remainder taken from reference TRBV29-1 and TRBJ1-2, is SAVISQKPSRDICQRGTSLTIQCQVDSQVTMMFWYRQQPGQSLTLIATANQGSEATYESGFVIDKFPISRPNLTFSTLTVSNMSPEDSSIYLCGLGAGGYGYTFGSGTRLTVV.

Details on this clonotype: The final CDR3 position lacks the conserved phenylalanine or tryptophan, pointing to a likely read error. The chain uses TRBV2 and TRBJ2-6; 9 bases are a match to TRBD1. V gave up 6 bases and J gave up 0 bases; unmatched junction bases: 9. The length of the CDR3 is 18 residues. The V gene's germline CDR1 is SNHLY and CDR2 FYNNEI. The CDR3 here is CASRQGAGLSSGANVLTL. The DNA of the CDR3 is TGTGCCAGCAGACAGGGGGCGGGTCTGTCCTCTGGGGCCAACGTCCTGACTTTA.

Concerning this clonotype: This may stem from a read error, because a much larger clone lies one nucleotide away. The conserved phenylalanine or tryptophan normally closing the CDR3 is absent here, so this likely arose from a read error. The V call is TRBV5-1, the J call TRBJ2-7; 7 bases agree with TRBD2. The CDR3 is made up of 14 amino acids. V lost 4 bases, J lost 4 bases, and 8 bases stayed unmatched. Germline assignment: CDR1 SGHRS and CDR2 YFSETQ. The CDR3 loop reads CASSTSGGEYEQYL. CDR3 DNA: TGCGCCAGCAGCACGTCGGGGGGAGAGTACGAGCAGTACCTC.

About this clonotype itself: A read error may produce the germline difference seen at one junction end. Here the CDR3 reads CASSLEGLAGKVYEQCF. The CDR3 DNA is TGTGCCAGCAGCTTGGAAGGATTAGCGGGAAAGGTCTACGAGCAGTGTTTC. The V and J genes are TRBV11-1 and TRBJ2-7; TRBD2 aligns across 8 bases. The CDR3 length is 17 residues. The germline gives CDR1 SGHAT, CDR2 FQDESV (reference sequence).

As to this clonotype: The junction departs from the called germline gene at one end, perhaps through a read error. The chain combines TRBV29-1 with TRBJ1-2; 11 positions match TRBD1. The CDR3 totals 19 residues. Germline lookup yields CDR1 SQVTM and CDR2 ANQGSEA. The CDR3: CSVGALRRTGGAGNYGYTF. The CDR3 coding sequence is TGCAGCGTTGGAGCCCTCCGGCGGACAGGGGGCGCGGGAAACTATGGATACACCTTC.

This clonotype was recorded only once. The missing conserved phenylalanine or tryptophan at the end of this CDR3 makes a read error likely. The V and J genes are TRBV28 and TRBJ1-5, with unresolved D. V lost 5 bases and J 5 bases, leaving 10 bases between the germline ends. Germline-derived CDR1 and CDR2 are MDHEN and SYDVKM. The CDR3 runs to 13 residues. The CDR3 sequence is CASSTVKDQPQHL. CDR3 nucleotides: TGTGCCAGCAGTACCGTAAAAGATCAGCCCCAGCATCTT.

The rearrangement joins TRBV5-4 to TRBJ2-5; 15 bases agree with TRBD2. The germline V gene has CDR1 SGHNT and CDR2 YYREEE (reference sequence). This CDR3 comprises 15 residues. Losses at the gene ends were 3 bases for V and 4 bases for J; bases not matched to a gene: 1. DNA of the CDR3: TGTGCCAGCAGCTCGGGACTAGCGGGGGGAGAGACCCAGTACTTC. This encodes CASSSGLAGGETQYF.

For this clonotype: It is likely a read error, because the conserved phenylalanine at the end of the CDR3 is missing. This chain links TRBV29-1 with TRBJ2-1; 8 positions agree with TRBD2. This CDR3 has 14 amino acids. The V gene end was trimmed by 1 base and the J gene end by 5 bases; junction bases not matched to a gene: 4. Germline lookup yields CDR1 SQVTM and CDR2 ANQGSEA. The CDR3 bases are TGCAGCGTTGAAGGGACTAGCTGGCACAATGAGCAGTTCTCC. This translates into CSVEGTSWHNEQFS.

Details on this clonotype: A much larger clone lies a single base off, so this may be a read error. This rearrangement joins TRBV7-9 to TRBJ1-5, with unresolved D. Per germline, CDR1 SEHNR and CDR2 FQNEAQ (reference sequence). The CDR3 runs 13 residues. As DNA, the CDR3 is TGTGCCAGCAGCTTAGCGCTCAATCAGCCCCGGCATTTT. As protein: CASSLALNQPRHF.

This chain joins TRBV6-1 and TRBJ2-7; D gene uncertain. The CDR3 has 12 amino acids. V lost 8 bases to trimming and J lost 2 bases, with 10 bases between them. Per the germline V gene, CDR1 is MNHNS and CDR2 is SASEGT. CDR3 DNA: TGTGCCAGCGCAGTGGTGGCCTACGAGCAGTACTTC. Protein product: CASAVVAYEQYF.

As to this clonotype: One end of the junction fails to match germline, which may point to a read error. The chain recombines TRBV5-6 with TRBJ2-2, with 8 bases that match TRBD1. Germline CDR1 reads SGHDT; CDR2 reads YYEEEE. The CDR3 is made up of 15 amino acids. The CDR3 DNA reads TGTGCCAGCAGCTACGGACAGGGATGGACCGTGGAGCTGTTTTTT. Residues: CASSYGQGWTVELFF. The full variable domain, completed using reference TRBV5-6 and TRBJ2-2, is DAGVTQSPTHLIKTRGQQVTLRCSPKSGHDTVSWYQQALGQGPQFIFQYYEEEERQRGNFPDRFSGHQFPNYSSELNVNALLLGDSALYLCASSYGQGWTVELFFGEGSRLTVL.

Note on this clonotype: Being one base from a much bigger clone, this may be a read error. The CDR3 region has the DNA TGCTGCGTTGCTGGACAGACCTACGAGCAGTACTTC. Translation: CCVAGQTYEQYF. The chain is built from TRBV29-1 and TRBJ2-7; TRBD1 might be the D (6 bases). Germline V gives CDR1 SQVTM, CDR2 ANQGSEA. The CDR3 spans 12 residues.

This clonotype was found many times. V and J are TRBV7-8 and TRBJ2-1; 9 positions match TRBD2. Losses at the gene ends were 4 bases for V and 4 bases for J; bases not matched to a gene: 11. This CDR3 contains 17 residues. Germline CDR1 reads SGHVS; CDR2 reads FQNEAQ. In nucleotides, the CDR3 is TGTGCCAGCAGCTCCCACGGGCGTAGCGGGAGTTACAATGAGCAGTTCTTC. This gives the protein CASSSHGRSGSYNEQFF.

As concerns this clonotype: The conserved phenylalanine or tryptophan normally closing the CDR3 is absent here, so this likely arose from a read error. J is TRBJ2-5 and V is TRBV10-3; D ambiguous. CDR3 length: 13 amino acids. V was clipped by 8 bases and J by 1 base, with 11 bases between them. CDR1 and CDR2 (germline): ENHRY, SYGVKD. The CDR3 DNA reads TGTGCCATCGGGCAGGATGGCCAAGAGACCCAGTACTTA. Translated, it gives CAIGQDGQETQYL.

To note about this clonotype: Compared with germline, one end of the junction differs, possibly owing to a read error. CDR3 DNA sequence: TGCGCCAGCAACCAAGCGCGGATGTTGAACACCGGGGAGCTGTTTTTT. Amino acids: CASNQARMLNTGELFF. This chain links TRBV4-1 with TRBJ2-2, with D unresolved. There are 16 residues in the CDR3. Germline V CDR1 and CDR2: MGHRA, YSYEKL.

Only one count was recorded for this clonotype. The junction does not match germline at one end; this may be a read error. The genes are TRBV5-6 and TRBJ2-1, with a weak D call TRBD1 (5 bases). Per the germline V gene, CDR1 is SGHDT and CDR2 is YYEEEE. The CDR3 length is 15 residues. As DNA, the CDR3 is TGTGCCAGCAGCTTTGGACACTTCTCCTACAATGGGCAGTTCTTC. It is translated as CASSFGHFSYNGQFF.

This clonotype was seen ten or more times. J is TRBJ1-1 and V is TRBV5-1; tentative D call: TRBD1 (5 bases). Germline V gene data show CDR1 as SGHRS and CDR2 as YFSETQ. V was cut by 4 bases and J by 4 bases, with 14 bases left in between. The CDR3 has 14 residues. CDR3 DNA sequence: TGCGCCAGCAGCCCCAGGGATTTTGCCACTGAAGCTTTCTTT. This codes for CASSPRDFATEAFF.